These 25 T cell receptor beta chains were all obtained from the same sample, sequenced in a study of T cell changes during pregnancy in multiple sclerosis. Profiled with immunoSEQ multiplex PCR; TCRdb holds only in-frame clones, not every one. The sample has under 45,000 clones; 85% to 95% are singletons. Sequences were derived from CD8+ T cells from peripheral blood mononuclear cells, sampled in the third trimester of pregnancy. The receptors derive from a female donor with multiple sclerosis, enrolled in a pregnancy study.

The genes are TRBV15 and TRBJ2-1; perhaps TRBD1 as D (6 bases). The CDR3 extends over 16 amino acids. The V gene's germline CDR1 is LNHNV and CDR2 YYDKDF (reference sequence). Trimming removed 1 base from V and 5 bases from J, with 15 bases in between. The CDR3 sequence: CATSRVGAGPNNEQFF. The CDR3 nucleotides read TGTGCCACCAGCAGAGTGGGGGCAGGCCCCAACAATGAGCAGTTCTTC.

This clone is medium-sized. The rearrangement joins TRBV7-2 to TRBJ2-7, with D perhaps TRBD1 (6 bases). The CDR3 is made up of 13 amino acids. CDR1 is SGHTA and CDR2 is FQGNSA in the germline V gene. V lost 5 bases and J lost 4, with 12 bases in between. The CDR3 protein is CASSTGHWYEQYF. CDR3 in DNA: TGTGCCAGCAGCACGGGACATTGGTACGAGCAGTACTTC.

The chain links TRBV30 to TRBJ1-1; no definite D call. Between the trimmed V and J ends, which lost 1 base and 2 bases, there was a span of 8 bases. The CDR3 totals 13 residues. From germline, CDR1 is GTSNPN and CDR2 SVGIG (reference sequence). The CDR3 reads CAWSDTVNTEAFF. CDR3 coding DNA: TGTGCCTGGAGTGATACAGTTAACACTGAAGCTTTCTTT.

The rearrangement joins TRBV28 to TRBJ1-2, with D hard to call. This CDR3 has 16 residues. V gave up 5 bases and J gave up 4 bases, with 20 bases separating them. The germline gives CDR1 MDHEN, CDR2 SYDVKM. The DNA for the CDR3 is TGTGCCAGCAGTCCTCCTACCCAAGGAGATTCCTATGGCTACACCTTC. Translating gives CASSPPTQGDSYGYTF.

The V gene is TRBV15, the J gene TRBJ2-5; TRBD2 matches at 12 bases. The J call may not be correct, given that the DNA end is closer to TRBJ2-7. The CDR3 sequence is 16 residues long. The germline CDR1 and CDR2 sequences are LNHNV and YYDKDF (reference sequence). The CDR3, as DNA: TGTGCCACCAGCATTTCCTGGACTAGCGGGACCCACGAGCAGTACTTC. Amino acid sequence: CATSISWTSGTHEQYF.

This clone was seen a single time. J is TRBJ2-3 and V is TRBV28; TRBD2 matches at 9 bases. J lost 1 base, V lost 5 bases, and 4 bases had no gene match. The CDR3 extends over 15 amino acids. The germline V gene encodes CDR1 MDHEN and CDR2 SYDVKM. CDR3 in amino acids: CASSPLAGGTDTQYF. CDR3 sequence (DNA): TGTGCCAGCAGTCCCTTAGCGGGAGGCACAGATACGCAGTATTTT. Together with reference TRBV28 and TRBJ2-3, the CDR3 gives the full variable domain: DVKVTQSSRYLVKRTGEKVFLECVQDMDHENMFWYRQDPGLGLRLIYFSYDVKMKEKGDIPEGYSVSREKKERFSLILESASTNQTSMYLCASSPLAGGTDTQYFGPGTRLTVL.

The chain links TRBV7-9 to TRBJ2-1; 10 bases line up with TRBD2. The trim removed 6 bases at V and 0 bases at J, leaving 5 bases unmatched. The CDR3 covers 16 residues. Germline V CDR1 and CDR2: SEHNR, FQNEAQ (reference sequence). The CDR3 coding sequence is TGTGCCAGCAGAGACACTAGCGGGGACTCCTACAATGAGCAGTTCTTC. Encoded protein: CASRDTSGDSYNEQFF.

This clone was detected once. V usage is TRBV30 and J usage is TRBJ1-4, with 7 nucleotides matching TRBD1. CDR3 size: 13 residues. The V segment lost 3 bases and the J segment 5 bases; nucleotides outside the gene matches: 3. Germline V gene sequence: CDR1 GTSNPN, CDR2 SVGIG (reference sequence). CDR3 sequence reads: CAWRGTVNEKLFF. CDR3 in DNA: TGTGCCTGGAGAGGGACAGTGAATGAAAAACTGTTTTTT. Full variable domain (remainder filled in from reference TRBV30 and TRBJ1-4): SQTIHQWPATLVQPVGSPLSLECTVEGTSNPNLYWYRQAAGRGLQLLFYSVGIGQISSEVPQNLSASRPQDRQFILSSKKLLLSDSGFYLCAWRGTVNEKLFFGSGTQLSVL.

This sequence joins TRBV30 and TRBJ1-2; TRBD1 matches at 10 bases. V lost 7 bases, J lost 4 bases, and 6 bases stayed unmatched. The CDR3 loop spans 13 amino acids. The germline V gene encodes CDR1 GTSNPN and CDR2 SVGIG (reference sequence). The CDR3 DNA sequence: TGTGCCTCGGGACAGGGGCACTCCTATGGCTACACCTTC. Translation: CASGQGHSYGYTF.

The chain carries TRBV14 and TRBJ2-7; D not resolved. Trimming shortened V by 3 bases and J by 2 bases, and 11 bases separated the two germline ends. This CDR3 region has 14 residues. The germline V gene encodes CDR1 SGHDN and CDR2 FVKESK. Here the CDR3 reads CASSHIHSTYEQYF. The CDR3 coding sequence is TGTGCCAGCAGCCACATACATTCGACCTACGAGCAGTACTTC.

V and J are TRBV6-6 and TRBJ1-2; no clear D gene. Per germline, CDR1 MNHNY and CDR2 SVGAGI (reference sequence). The CDR3 totals 13 residues. V was cut by 0 bases and J by 6 bases, with 8 bases left in between. The CDR3 DNA follows: TGTGCCAGCAGTTACTCGCCGGGTGATGGCTACACCTTC. Residues: CASSYSPGDGYTF.

This clone was counted only a few times. The rearrangement uses TRBV1 and TRBJ1-2; whether TRBD1, the table's D call, matches the DNA was not checked. TRBV1 is classified as a pseudogene. The length of the CDR3 is 15 residues. CDR3 residues: CTSSQAGTPPYGYTF. DNA of the CDR3: TGCACCAGCAGCCAAGCCGGGACACCACCCTATGGCTACACCTTC.

This clone was recorded only once. This rearrangement joins TRBV19 to TRBJ2-5; D ambiguous. The V and J ends lost 5 bases and 1 base respectively, with 11 bases between them. Germline CDR1 LNHDA, CDR2 SQIVND (reference sequence). This CDR3 has 14 residues. The CDR3 region is CASSARQLQETQYF. CDR3 coding DNA: TGTGCCAGTAGTGCTCGACAACTCCAAGAGACCCAGTACTTC.

The rearrangement links TRBV4-1 to TRBJ1-1; perhaps TRBD1 as D (5 bases). The CDR3 has 13 amino acids. Trimming removed 5 bases at V and 2 bases at J, with 9 bases between. Germline CDR1 reads MGHRA; CDR2 reads YSYEKL. CDR3 loop: CASSGRTNTEAFF. CDR3 bases: TGCGCCAGCAGCGGGCGGACAAACACTGAAGCTTTCTTT.

The CDR3 nucleotides read TGTGCCTCCCGGGAGGGGGAGACAGATACGCAGTATTTT. Protein: CASREGETDTQYF. The V gene is TRBV6-4, the J gene TRBJ2-3, with TRBD2 matching 8 bases. With V trimmed by 11 bases and J by 3 bases, 7 bases remained unmatched. The germline V gene encodes CDR1 MRHNA and CDR2 SNTAGT. This CDR3 contains 13 residues.

This sequence joins TRBV5-1 and TRBJ1-2; 7 nucleotides agree with TRBD1. Germline loops: CDR1 SGHRS, CDR2 YFSETQ. The CDR3 extends over 15 amino acids. Trimming removed 6 bases from V and 4 bases from J; junction bases left unmatched: 12. The CDR3 DNA sequence: TGCGCCAGCACCCCGGGGGGGACAGAGGTCTATGGCTACACCTTC. It specifies CASTPGGTEVYGYTF. The full variable domain, with the rest looked up from reference TRBV5-1 and TRBJ1-2, is KAGVTQTPRYLIKTRGQQVTLSCSPISGHRSVSWYQQTPGQGLQFLFEYFSETQRNKGNFPGRFSGRQFSNSRSEMNVSTLELGDSALYLCASTPGGTEVYGYTFGSGTRLTVV.

The gene calls are TRBV7-9 and TRBJ1-3; 7 bases fit TRBD1. Trimming took 4 bases from V and 4 from J; bases not matched to a gene: 4. This CDR3 contains 14 residues. Germline loops: CDR1 SEHNR, CDR2 FQNEAQ (reference sequence). CDR3 loop: CASSSDREGNTIYF. The CDR3 region has the DNA TGTGCCAGCAGCTCCGACAGGGAGGGAAACACCATATATTTT.

The chain is built from TRBV6-5 and TRBJ1-2; 9 bases map to TRBD1. Germline V gives CDR1 MNHEY, CDR2 SVGAGI. V was pared by 2 bases and J by 0 bases, with 4 bases of the junction left unmatched. The CDR3 totals 16 residues. This chain's CDR3 is CASSYARDRANYGYTF. For the CDR3, the DNA is TGTGCCAGCAGTTACGCGAGGGACAGGGCTAACTATGGCTACACCTTC.

J is TRBJ2-1 and V is TRBV12-5; TRBD2 is a possible D gene (5 bases). With 2 bases removed from V and 6 bases from J, the gap between germline ends came to 11 bases. The CDR3 sequence is 14 residues long. Per germline, CDR1 LGHNT and CDR2 FRNRAP. The CDR3 reads CASGLPTEGNEQFF. CDR3 in DNA: TGTGCTAGTGGTTTGCCCACAGAGGGCAATGAGCAGTTCTTC.

The J gene is TRBJ2-1, the V gene TRBV7-6; D is perhaps TRBD2 (5 bases). V gave up 4 bases and J gave up 7 bases, with 14 bases separating them. Germline CDR1 SGHVS, CDR2 FNYEAQ. The CDR3 has 14 residues. CDR3 DNA sequence: TGTGCCAGCAGCTGGACGGGGATTGGAAATGAGCAGTTCTTC. As protein: CASSWTGIGNEQFF.

This clone occurred once. The V call is TRBV11-2, the J call TRBJ1-1; a possible D gene is TRBD1 (5 bases). The CDR3 sequence is 15 residues long. Germline V gives CDR1 SGHAT, CDR2 FQNNGV. V was clipped by 0 bases and J by 0 bases, with 8 bases between them. The CDR3 DNA sequence: TGTGCCAGCAGCTTAGAACGGGGGATGAACACTGAAGCTTTCTTT. Its protein product is CASSLERGMNTEAFF.

The genes are TRBV4-3 and TRBJ1-2; TRBD1 might be the D (5 bases). Germline V gene sequence: CDR1 LGHNA, CDR2 YSLEER. V gave up 0 bases and J gave up 8 bases, with 16 bases separating them. This CDR3 spans 15 amino acids. The DNA of the CDR3 is TGCGCCAGCAGCCAAGATGAAAGGGGCCGTGAAGGCTACACCTTC. This sequence encodes CASSQDERGREGYTF.

The chain uses TRBV15 and TRBJ1-4; 9 bases are shared with TRBD1. Trimming at V came to 0 bases and at J to 6 bases, leaving 2 bases not matched to a gene. Germline CDR1 is LNHNV and CDR2 is YYDKDF (reference sequence). This CDR3 spans 15 amino acids. CDR3 coding DNA: TGTGCCACCAGCAGAGAGAGGGACAGGGATGAAAAACTGTTTTTT. This translates into CATSRERDRDEKLFF.

This sequence joins TRBV15 and TRBJ2-7, with 7 bases fitting TRBD1. Germline V gene data show CDR1 as LNHNV and CDR2 as YYDKDF (reference sequence). This CDR3 region has 13 residues. V shed 8 bases and J 0 bases; nucleotides not matched to a gene: 4. As DNA, the CDR3 is TGTGCCACCGGAGACAGGGCCTCCTACGAGCAGTACTTC. It encodes CATGDRASYEQYF. The whole variable domain, filled in from reference TRBV15 and TRBJ2-7, reads DAMVIQNPRYQVTQFGKPVTLSCSQTLNHNVMYWYQQKSSQAPKLLFHYYDKDFNNEADTPDNFQSRRPNTSFCFLDIRSPGLGDTAMYLCATGDRASYEQYFGPGTRLTVT.

The chain recombines TRBV6-5 with TRBJ2-7; 7 bases fit TRBD2. From germline, CDR1 is MNHEY and CDR2 SVGAGI. The CDR3 length is 14 residues. The J segment lost 4 bases and the V segment lost 0 bases, leaving 3 bases of the junction unmatched. The CDR3 region has the DNA TGTGCCAGCAGTTACTCGGGAGGGCAGTACGAGCAGTACTTC. Translation: CASSYSGGQYEQYF.